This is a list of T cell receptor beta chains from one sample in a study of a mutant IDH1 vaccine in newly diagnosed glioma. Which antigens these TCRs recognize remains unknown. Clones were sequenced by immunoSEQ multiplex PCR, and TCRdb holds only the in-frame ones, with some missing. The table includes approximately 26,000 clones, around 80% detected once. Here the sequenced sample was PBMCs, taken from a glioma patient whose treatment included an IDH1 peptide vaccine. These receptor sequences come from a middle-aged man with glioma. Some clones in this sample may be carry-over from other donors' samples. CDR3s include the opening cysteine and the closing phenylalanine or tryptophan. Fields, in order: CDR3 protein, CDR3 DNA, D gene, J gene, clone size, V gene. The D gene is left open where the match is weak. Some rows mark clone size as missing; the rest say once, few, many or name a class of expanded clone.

CDR3aa: CAWARQATTEAFF
CDR3nt: TGTGCCTGGGCTCGACAGGCCACCACTGAAGCTTTCTTT
d_gene: .
j_gene: TRBJ1-1
abundance: few
v_gene: TRBV30

CDR3aa: CASSTGVDTQYF
CDR3nt: TGTGCCAGTAGTACTGGGGTTGATACGCAGTATTTT
d_gene: .
j_gene: TRBJ2-3
abundance: .
v_gene: TRBV19

CDR3aa: CASSTRKVDPNQPQHF
CDR3nt: TGTGCCAGTAGTACCAGAAAGGTGGACCCCAATCAGCCCCAGCATTTT
d_gene: .
j_gene: TRBJ1-5
abundance: few
v_gene: TRBV19

CDR3aa: CSVAAGADTQYF
CDR3nt: TGCAGCGTTGCGGCAGGGGCAGATACGCAGTATTTT
d_gene: .
j_gene: TRBJ2-3
abundance: few
v_gene: TRBV29-1

CDR3aa: CASSLISENTEAFF
CDR3nt: TGTGCCAGCAGTTTAATCAGCGAGAACACTGAAGCTTTCTTT
d_gene: .
j_gene: TRBJ1-1
abundance: .
v_gene: TRBV27

CDR3aa: CASSESGGSYEQYF
CDR3nt: TGCGCCAGCAGTGAAAGCGGGGGTTCCTACGAGCAGTACTTC
d_gene: TRBD2
j_gene: TRBJ2-7
abundance: .
v_gene: TRBV10-1

CDR3aa: CASSLGGGETEKLFF
CDR3nt: TGTGCCAGCAGCTTAGGAGGGGGGGAAACCGAAAAACTGTTTTTT
d_gene: .
j_gene: TRBJ1-4
abundance: .
v_gene: TRBV7-9

CDR3aa: CASSPVLGDYNSPLHF
CDR3nt: TGTGCCAGCTCACCAGTTCTAGGAGATTATAATTCACCCCTCCACTTT
d_gene: .
j_gene: TRBJ1-6
abundance: .
v_gene: TRBV18

CDR3aa: CASSLEVGTAEAFF
CDR3nt: TGCGCCAGCAGCTTGGAGGTTGGGACAGCAGAAGCTTTCTTT
d_gene: TRBD1
j_gene: TRBJ1-1
abundance: .
v_gene: TRBV5-1

CDR3aa: CASSEGRAAEQYF
CDR3nt: TGTGCCAGCAGTGAAGGCAGGGCGGCTGAGCAGTACTTC
d_gene: .
j_gene: TRBJ2-7
abundance: .
v_gene: TRBV2

CDR3aa: CASSPLFEFTDTQYF
CDR3nt: TGCGCCAGCAGCCCCTTATTTGAGTTCACAGATACGCAGTATTTT
d_gene: .
j_gene: TRBJ2-3
abundance: .
v_gene: TRBV4-1

CDR3aa: CASSQGGETQYF
CDR3nt: TGTGCCAGCAGCCAGGGAGGCGAGACCCAGTACTTC
d_gene: .
j_gene: TRBJ2-5
abundance: .
v_gene: TRBV27

CDR3aa: CASSWGPGNQPQHF
CDR3nt: TGTGCCAGTAGTTGGGGTCCGGGCAATCAGCCCCAGCATTTT
d_gene: .
j_gene: TRBJ1-5
abundance: once
v_gene: TRBV19

CDR3aa: CASSLALTDGEKLFF
CDR3nt: TGTGCCAGCAGCTTAGCGCTAACTGATGGAGAAAAACTGTTTTTT
d_gene: .
j_gene: TRBJ1-4
abundance: .
v_gene: TRBV7-2

CDR3aa: CASSRRGGSNQPQHF
CDR3nt: TGTGCCAGCAGCCGGCGGGGGGGCTCCAATCAGCCCCAGCATTTT
d_gene: .
j_gene: TRBJ1-5
abundance: .
v_gene: TRBV6-5

CDR3aa: CASSEAVGGGGAYEQYF
CDR3nt: TGTGCCAGCAGTGAAGCCGTCGGTGGCGGGGGAGCCTACGAGCAGTACTTC
d_gene: TRBD2
j_gene: TRBJ2-7
abundance: .
v_gene: TRBV6-1

CDR3aa: CSVTRTSGVPGNEQFF
CDR3nt: TGCAGCGTCACACGGACTAGCGGGGTCCCAGGGAATGAGCAGTTCTTC
d_gene: TRBD2
j_gene: TRBJ2-1
abundance: .
v_gene: TRBV29-1

CDR3aa: CASSLSSASGGQETQYF
CDR3nt: TGTGCCAGCAGCTTATCGTCGGCTAGCGGGGGGCAAGAGACCCAGTACTTC
d_gene: TRBD2
j_gene: TRBJ2-5
abundance: .
v_gene: TRBV7-8

CDR3aa: CAISEATGSGYGYTF
CDR3nt: TGTGCCATCAGTGAGGCGACAGGGTCTGGCTATGGCTACACCTTC
d_gene: TRBD1
j_gene: TRBJ1-2
abundance: .
v_gene: TRBV10-3

CDR3aa: CASSRGPYGYTF
CDR3nt: TGTGCCAGCAGCAGGGGGCCCTATGGCTACACCTTC
d_gene: TRBD1
j_gene: TRBJ1-2
abundance: .
v_gene: TRBV7-9

CDR3aa: CASRPGTGAPYEQYF
CDR3nt: TGTGCAAGTCGCCCCGGGACAGGGGCTCCCTACGAGCAGTACTTC
d_gene: .
j_gene: TRBJ2-7
abundance: few
v_gene: TRBV12-2

CDR3aa: CSVRDTMRTYEQYF
CDR3nt: TGCAGCGTTCGTGACACGATGAGGACCTACGAGCAGTACTTC
d_gene: .
j_gene: TRBJ2-7
abundance: .
v_gene: TRBV29-1

CDR3aa: CASSQDSYSGNTIYF
CDR3nt: TGCGCCAGCAGCCAAGACTCCTACTCTGGAAACACCATATATTTT
d_gene: .
j_gene: TRBJ1-3
abundance: .
v_gene: TRBV4-3

CDR3aa: CASSLGVGNQPQHF
CDR3nt: TGTGCCAGCAGCTTAGGGGTCGGCAATCAGCCCCAGCATTTT
d_gene: .
j_gene: TRBJ1-5
abundance: few
v_gene: TRBV11-2

CDR3aa: CASSFEGREGETQYF
CDR3nt: TGTGCCAGCAGCTTTGAGGGCAGGGAGGGCGAGACCCAGTACTTC
d_gene: TRBD2
j_gene: TRBJ2-5
abundance: .
v_gene: TRBV7-8

CDR3aa: CASSLQGMGTDTQYF
CDR3nt: TGTGCCAGCAGCCTACAGGGTATGGGCACAGATACGCAGTATTTT
d_gene: .
j_gene: TRBJ2-3
abundance: once
v_gene: TRBV5-4

CDR3aa: CASSFLTAKNIQYF
CDR3nt: TGTGCCAGCAGTTTTCTAACTGCCAAAAACATTCAGTACTTC
d_gene: .
j_gene: TRBJ2-4
abundance: .
v_gene: TRBV5-8

CDR3aa: CASSVASGGAGTDTQYF
CDR3nt: TGTGCCAGCAGTGTGGCTAGCGGGGGGGCTGGCACAGATACGCAGTATTTT
d_gene: TRBD2
j_gene: TRBJ2-3
abundance: few
v_gene: TRBV6-4

CDR3aa: CASSPGLGGYTF
CDR3nt: TGTGCCAGCAGCCCGGGGTTGGGTGGCTACACCTTC
d_gene: .
j_gene: TRBJ1-2
abundance: .
v_gene: TRBV27

CDR3aa: CAWSALYAEAFF
CDR3nt: TGTGCCTGGAGTGCCCTGTACGCTGAAGCTTTCTTT
d_gene: .
j_gene: TRBJ1-1
abundance: .
v_gene: TRBV30

CDR3aa: CASSPLRGNQPQHF
CDR3nt: TGTGCCAGCTCACCCCTTCGGGGGAATCAGCCCCAGCATTTT
d_gene: .
j_gene: TRBJ1-5
abundance: .
v_gene: TRBV18

CDR3aa: CASSQGPSYDTQYF
CDR3nt: TGCGCCAGCAGCCAAGGTCCTTCGTACGATACGCAGTATTTT
d_gene: .
j_gene: TRBJ2-3
abundance: .
v_gene: TRBV4-1

CDR3aa: CAWGGGASGELFF
CDR3nt: TGTGCCTGGGGCGGGGGGGCCTCCGGGGAGCTGTTTTTT
d_gene: TRBD2
j_gene: TRBJ2-2
abundance: .
v_gene: TRBV30

CDR3aa: CAISEPSGGSYNEQFF
CDR3nt: TGTGCCATCAGTGAACCTAGCGGGGGCTCCTACAATGAGCAGTTCTTC
d_gene: TRBD2
j_gene: TRBJ2-1
abundance: .
v_gene: TRBV10-3

CDR3aa: CAWSVSGVRLVEKLFF
CDR3nt: TGTGCCTGGAGTGTGTCCGGGGTTCGGCTAGTTGAAAAACTGTTTTTT
d_gene: .
j_gene: TRBJ1-4
abundance: .
v_gene: TRBV30

CDR3aa: CASSVGGMSEAFF
CDR3nt: TGCGCCAGCTCCGTGGGGGGGATGAGTGAAGCTTTCTTT
d_gene: .
j_gene: TRBJ1-1
abundance: .
v_gene: TRBV5-1

CDR3aa: CASSLAISRGNTEAFF
CDR3nt: TGTGCCAGCAGCTTAGCGATATCGAGGGGGAACACTGAAGCTTTCTTT
d_gene: .
j_gene: TRBJ1-1
abundance: .
v_gene: TRBV7-2

CDR3aa: CASSEAWAGGERYF
CDR3nt: TGTGCCAGCAGTGAAGCGTGGGCAGGGGGCGAACGGTACTTC
d_gene: TRBD1
j_gene: TRBJ2-7
abundance: .
v_gene: TRBV6-1

CDR3aa: CASGQGNNSPLHF
CDR3nt: TGCGCCAGTGGACAGGGGAATAATTCACCCCTCCACTTT
d_gene: TRBD1
j_gene: TRBJ1-6
abundance: .
v_gene: TRBV4-1

CDR3aa: CASSLDRSRTQYF
CDR3nt: TGTGCCAGCAGCTTAGACAGGTCAAGGACCCAGTACTTC
d_gene: .
j_gene: TRBJ2-5
abundance: .
v_gene: TRBV7-9

CDR3aa: CASSPPPGNTEAFF
CDR3nt: TGTGCCAGCAGCCCCCCCCCGGGGAACACTGAAGCTTTCTTT
d_gene: .
j_gene: TRBJ1-1
abundance: .
v_gene: TRBV7-9

CDR3aa: CASSPNTGDSGNTIYF
CDR3nt: TGTGCCAGCTCACCAAACACAGGGGACTCTGGAAACACCATATATTTT
d_gene: TRBD1
j_gene: TRBJ1-3
abundance: .
v_gene: TRBV18

CDR3aa: CASSTSRAAYNEQFF
CDR3nt: TGTGCCAGCAGCACAAGTAGGGCGGCATACAATGAGCAGTTCTTC
d_gene: .
j_gene: TRBJ2-1
abundance: .
v_gene: TRBV6-6

CDR3aa: CASSLATPRTGPLHF
CDR3nt: TGTGCCAGCAGCTTAGCCACCCCTCGGACAGGCCCCCTCCACTTT
d_gene: TRBD1
j_gene: TRBJ1-6
abundance: .
v_gene: TRBV7-8

CDR3aa: CASSLASSSYEQYF
CDR3nt: TGTGCCAGCAGCTTAGCGAGTAGCTCCTACGAGCAGTACTTC
d_gene: .
j_gene: TRBJ2-7
abundance: .
v_gene: TRBV7-2

CDR3aa: CAWSASPETDLGNTEAFF
CDR3nt: TGTGCCTGGAGTGCCTCTCCAGAGACCGACTTGGGGAACACTGAAGCTTTCTTT
d_gene: .
j_gene: TRBJ1-1
abundance: few
v_gene: TRBV30

CDR3aa: CATSDGLTYEQYF
CDR3nt: TGTGCCACCTCGGACGGACTCACCTACGAGCAGTACTTC
d_gene: .
j_gene: TRBJ2-7
abundance: .
v_gene: TRBV5-4

CDR3aa: CASRGDPTNQPQHF
CDR3nt: TGTGCCAGCAGGGGGGACCCTACTAATCAGCCCCAGCATTTT
d_gene: .
j_gene: TRBJ1-5
abundance: .
v_gene: TRBV2

CDR3aa: CAWSPLTGVFVYEQYF
CDR3nt: TGTGCCTGGAGTCCGCTTACAGGGGTTTTCGTCTACGAGCAGTACTTC
d_gene: TRBD1
j_gene: TRBJ2-7
abundance: once
v_gene: TRBV30